This T cell receptor beta chain was observed in a study of regulatory T cells in long-lasting Graves disease (dated by TCRdb to the early 2020s). For context, the study as a whole: Antithyroid drugs had been taken for less than 3 months by newly diagnosed Graves' disease patients. A total of around 33 samples were covered by TCR sequencing, comprising some 13 persistent and around 20 newly diagnosed Graves' disease patients. This study used TCR sequencing and RNA sequencing of peripheral blood to compare persistent Graves' disease patients against newly diagnosed Graves' disease patients. The study was registered as a clinical trial and conducted in China. General study outcomes and caveats: Because the primary lesion, thyroid tissue, could not be accessed, the study looked at peripheral blood alone. The authors noted that the small sample size was a limitation that may lower accuracy. Only the TCR beta chain was sequenced and analyzed. Patients with persistent disease shared more public clonotypes (approximately 2,500) than newly diagnosed patients did (about 1,000). Preferential use of TRBV28, TRBJ1-2 and TRBJ2-5 was observed in persistent disease, whereas TRBV20-1 and TRBJ2-1 were favored in newly diagnosed disease. Compared with newly diagnosed patients, patients with persistent Graves' disease had lower TCR Shannon entropy and fewer highly expanded clones, which suggests clonal expansion.

The time point label of this sample denotes: newly diagnosed GD, antithyroid drugs for less than 3 months. For both TCR sequencing and RNA sequencing, RNA was extracted from PBMCs in TRIzol. The diagnosis of Graves' disease was made according to American Thyroid Association guidelines. Patients were recruited from an endocrinology department in Xi'an, China. Each patient gave approximately 9 milliliters of peripheral blood, collected in an EDTA anticoagulant tube. PBMCs were isolated by Ficoll Paque Plus density gradient separation without further T cell sorting. An Agilent 2100 Bioanalyzer and agarose gel were used to check RNA quality, and a NanoDrop 2000 was used to measure RNA concentration. This clonotype was counted at least ten times. Its cognate antigen has yet to be identified. Qualities for individual bases were not recorded, and no much larger clone is one base off. Receptor amplification or capture employed multiplex PCR. Instrument on record: Illumina HiSeq 4000. To build TCR beta libraries, CDR3 regions were amplified by Arm-PCR using iRepertoire HTBI primers. Before sequencing, the PCR products went through gel purification. As for the original processing: Across samples, roughly 60 TRBV and 14 TRBJ segments were identified and used for gene usage analysis of CDR3 amino acid clonotypes. COPE and FqMerger were used to merge filtered high-quality paired reads into contigs. Contigs were aligned with BLAST to IMGT TRBV, TRBD and TRBJ reference genes, and CDR3 was defined per IMGT. Highly expanded clones were defined as clonotypes with a frequency above 0.1%. Repertoire diversity was measured by Shannon entropy, and V-J evenness by the Gini coefficient. A clonotype was considered public if more than one individual shared it. The raw public data were reprocessed by TCRdb itself: fastp quality trimming at Q25, MiXCR clonotype calling, in-frame beta chains only. Here each entry gathers all rows of one CDR3 protein and keeps the most common genes and DNA. These V and J calls derive from TCRdb rather than the authors' analysis. A total of roughly 500,000 distinct CDR3 sequences appear in this sample, 12% to 15% of them only once. The top ten hold 17% of the sample.

From a lookup of the germline V gene, CDR1 and CDR2 are MDHEN and SYDVKM. The CDR3, from cysteine to phenylalanine, totals 16 residues. This entry keeps only the CDR3 DNA: 48 bases, framed from base 1. Clipping removes 1 base from V and 0 bases from J, with 6 as the unmatched junction base count. The same data also went into a second study, on T cells in Graves' hyperthyroidism and ophthalmopathy. The second study's authors report: Stable Graves' hyperthyroidism was defined as no progression to ophthalmopathy during 18 months of follow-up. Hyperthyroidism patients were newly diagnosed, with disease duration under 2 months, and aged 18 to 65 years. Patients with uncontrolled infections, other autoimmune diseases, pregnancy or lactation were excluded. Diagnoses were based on clinical symptoms, serum thyroxine and TRAb, thyroid ultrasound and orbital computed tomography. The first round of RT-PCR for the TCR CDR3 was performed with the HTBI primer set and the Qiagen OneStep RT-PCR kit. Blood samples also contained most of the expanded thyroid clonotypes (frequency above 0.001), which suggests that blood repertoires may reflect thyroid immune responses. A 13 V-J signature model separated ophthalmopathy from stable hyperthyroidism, with around 90% sensitivity and about 81% specificity in cross-validation and 80%/75% in testing. In validation, the model predicted progression to ophthalmopathy a median of roughly 6.1 months before onset, with approximately 70% sensitivity and about 75% specificity. To identify distinguishing TCR V-J signatures, a discovery cohort of 100 or so patients was used, comprising 43 with Graves' ophthalmopathy and under 60 with stable Graves' hyperthyroidism. Prospective prediction of ophthalmopathy was tested in an independent validation cohort of approximately 19 hyperthyroidism patients and 17 patients who later progressed to ophthalmopathy. The approximately 90 discovery patients were randomly split 7:3 into training and test sets. Thyroid tissue and blood T-cell repertoires from more than five Graves' hyperthyroidism patients were also compared in the study. After sampling, hyperthyroidism patients received methimazole starting at 30 mg daily, and ophthalmopathy patients received high-dose intravenous methylprednisolone. The libraries were constructed in a second round of multiplex PCR and then size-selected and purified. Sequencing of the libraries was done on an Illumina HiSeq2000 using paired-end 100 bp reads. Raw data were processed with SOAPnuke, discarding reads with adapters, uncalled bases, mean Phred below 15, or no exact constant-primer or identifier match. High-quality paired reads were merged with COPE v1.2.5, and unique nucleotide sequences were defined as clonotypes. MiTCR v1.1 was used to align clonotypes to the IMGT TRBV, TRBD and TRBJ reference segments. Only V-J combinations with frequency above 0.0001, covering 98% to 99.2% of repertoires, were analysed. A TCS score was defined as the ratio of F50 (clonal expansion) to E x V (chaos), with BLOSUM62-based TCRdist applied between CDR3 peptides within each V-J. Welch's t-statistics and random forest reduced 450 to 600 V-J features to about 13, which were used in a naive Bayes classifier (R e1071). Sample size was not statistically predetermined, and investigators were not blinded to group allocation. The paper reports TCR Vbeta CDR3 sequencing of 135 peripheral blood samples: fewer than 50 ophthalmopathy, under 80 hyperthyroidism and approximately 17 progressor patients.

The sequence was obtained from a woman in her 50s with Graves disease. Donor details come from another sample of the same person, matched by shared clones. The V and J genes are TRBV28 and TRBJ2-7, and TRBD1 matches 7 of the central bases. The source material was peripheral blood mononuclear cells (PBMCs), sampled at new diagnosis, from a patient treated with antithyroid drugs. This receptor carries the CDR3 CASSLLQGKSSYEQYF. Read as DNA, the sequence is TGTGCCAGCAGTTTATTACAGGGGAAGAGCTCCTACGAGCAGTACTTC.